The rows below give T cell receptor beta chains drawn from one sample of a study of T cells in Graves' hyperthyroidism and ophthalmopathy. MiXCR, run by TCRdb on the multiplex PCR reads, gives a single entry per CDR3 protein. In the table there are some 560,000 distinct CDR3 sequences, approximately 14% of which are singletons. The sequenced material came from blood. The receptors originated from a woman aged 30 to 39 with Graves' hyperthyroidism. The CDR3 runs from the conserved cysteine through the conserved F or W. The D gene is left open where the match is weak. Where a row states a size, it is once, few, many or the class of an expanded clone; other rows omit it.

clone_size d_call j_call v_call cdr3_nt cdr3_aa
many - TRBJ2-3 TRBV7-9 TGTGCCAGCAGCTTGGAACAGGGCCCAGATACGCAGTATTTT CASSLEQGPDTQYF
- TRBD2 TRBJ2-1 TRBV14 TGTGCCAGCAGCCAAAAACCTAGCGGAGTCTACAATGAGCAGTTCTTC CASSQKPSGVYNEQFF
few TRBD1 TRBJ2-7 TRBV7-3 TGTGCCAGCAGCCCCCAGGGGACAGGGGACGAGCAGTACTTC CASSPQGTGDEQYF
- TRBD1 TRBJ1-2 TRBV30 TGTGCCTGGAGCCCCAGGGGGCGACTCTATGGCTACACCTTC CAWSPRGRLYGYTF
many - TRBJ2-1 TRBV6-1 TGTGCCAGCAGTGGGCCTTTTATGCTATACAATGAGCAGTTCTTC CASSGPFMLYNEQFF
- - TRBJ2-5 TRBV9 TGTGCCAGCAGCTCTCCGGGGGCCCAGTACTTC CASSSPGAQYF
- TRBD1 TRBJ1-1 TRBV2 TGTGCCAGCAGAAAGACAGGGGCAAACACTGAAGCTTTCTTT CASRKTGANTEAFF
once TRBD2 TRBJ2-3 TRBV9 TGTGCCAGCAGCACCGGGACTAGCGGGACGAGCACAGATACGCAGTATTTT CASSTGTSGTSTDTQYF
few - TRBJ2-1 TRBV6-1 TGTGCCAGCTTTCTATTCAGCGCGGATGAGCAGTTCTTC CASFLFSADEQFF
many TRBD1 TRBJ1-1 TRBV9 TGTGCCAGCAGCGCCGAAGGGGGCAGAGAAGCTTTCTTT CASSAEGGREAFF
- - TRBJ1-4 TRBV6-1 TGTGCCAGCAGCCACGGGGGTACTTTCGGAAAACTGTTTTTT CASSHGGTFGKLFF
- - TRBJ1-5 TRBV24-1 TGTGCCACCAGCCCCGGGCAGGGAACTTATAGCAATCAGCCCCAGCATTTT CATSPGQGTYSNQPQHF
many - TRBJ2-1 TRBV6-1 TGTGCCAGCCTAGGGGACATGAGCTCCTACAATGAGCAGTTCTTC CASLGDMSSYNEQFF
many TRBD1 TRBJ2-7 TRBV28 TGTGCCAGCAGTTTGGGGACGGACAGGGGATACGAGCAGTACTTC CASSLGTDRGYEQYF
many TRBD1 TRBJ1-6 TRBV11-2 TGTGCCAGCAGCTTAGTGGCAGGGGGAGATTCACCCCTCCACTTT CASSLVAGGDSPLHF
few - TRBJ1-3 TRBV7-9 TGTGCCAGCAGCCCACGAGGGACCTCTGGAAACACCATATATTTT CASSPRGTSGNTIYF
few TRBD2 TRBJ2-7 TRBV11-2 TGTGCCACCCGACCGGGGAGCGGGAGTTACGAGCAGTACTTC CATRPGSGSYEQYF